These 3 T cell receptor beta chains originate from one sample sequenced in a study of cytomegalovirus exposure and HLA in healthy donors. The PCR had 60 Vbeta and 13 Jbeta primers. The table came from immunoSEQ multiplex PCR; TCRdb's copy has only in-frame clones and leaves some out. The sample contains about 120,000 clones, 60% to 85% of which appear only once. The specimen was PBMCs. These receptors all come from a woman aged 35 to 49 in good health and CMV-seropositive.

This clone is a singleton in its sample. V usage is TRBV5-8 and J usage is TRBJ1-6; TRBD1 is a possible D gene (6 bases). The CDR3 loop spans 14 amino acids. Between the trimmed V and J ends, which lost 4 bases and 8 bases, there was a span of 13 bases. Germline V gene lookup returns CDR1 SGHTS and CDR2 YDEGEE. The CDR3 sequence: CASSRGGRDSPLHF. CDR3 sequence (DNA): TGTGCCAGCAGCCGAGGGGGAAGGGATTCACCCCTCCACTTT.

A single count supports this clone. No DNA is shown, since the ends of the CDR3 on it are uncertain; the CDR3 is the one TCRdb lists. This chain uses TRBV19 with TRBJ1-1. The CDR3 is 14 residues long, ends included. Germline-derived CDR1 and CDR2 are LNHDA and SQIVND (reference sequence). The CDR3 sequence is CASTSGYGNTEAFF.

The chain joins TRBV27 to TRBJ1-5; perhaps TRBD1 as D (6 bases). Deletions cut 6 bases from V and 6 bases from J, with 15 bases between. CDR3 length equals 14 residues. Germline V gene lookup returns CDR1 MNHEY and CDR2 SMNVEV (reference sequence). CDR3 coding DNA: TGTGCCAGCAGCTCCTCGGGGGGCGGTCAGCCCCAGCATTTT. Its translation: CASSSSGGGQPQHF.